The 23 T cell receptor beta chains below were found in one sample sequenced in a study of T cell changes during pregnancy in multiple sclerosis (dated by TCRdb to about 2019). Preparation of the library involved the immunoSEQ multiplex PCR assay. TCRdb provides this immuneACCESS table in a form limited to in-frame rearrangements. Some clones are lacking; in checked studies, under half of them reflect an unresolved V gene, and why the rest are absent is not known. In all, the sample holds around 62,000 clones, and around 89% of those were seen once. The ten most abundant clones make up around 2.3% of the sample. The source was peripheral blood, collected in the first trimester of pregnancy. The receptors were sampled from a female donor with multiple sclerosis, enrolled in a pregnancy study.

V is TRBV5-1 and J is TRBJ2-7, with D possibly matching TRBD1 (5 bases). In germline, CDR1 is SGHRS, CDR2 YFSETQ. The length of the CDR3 is 14 residues. V was clipped by 4 bases and J by 3 bases, with 14 bases between them. This CDR3 reads CASSPTGDLYEQYF. The CDR3 DNA sequence: TGCGCCAGCAGCCCTACAGGAGATCTCTACGAGCAGTACTTC.

This clone was observed a single time. The rearrangement uses TRBV19 and TRBJ2-1, with D hard to call. V gave up 4 bases and J gave up 6 bases, with 13 bases separating them. The CDR3 runs 14 residues. Germline CDR1 and CDR2: LNHDA and SQIVND (reference sequence). As DNA, the CDR3 is TGTGCCAGTAGTAGGTCGCAGGCCCCCAATGAGCAGTTCTTC. Its translation is CASSRSQAPNEQFF.

This chain connects TRBV19 to TRBJ1-1, with a tentative D call TRBD1 (6 bases). The CDR3 spans 12 residues. Germline V gene sequence: CDR1 LNHDA, CDR2 SQIVND (reference sequence). The V end was cut by 7 bases, the J end by 7 bases, with 13 bases between. The CDR3 sequence is CASIPQQGEAFF. The CDR3 DNA is TGTGCCAGTATCCCTCAACAGGGTGAAGCTTTCTTT.

The genes are TRBV4-2 and TRBJ1-4, with D hard to call. The germline CDR1 and CDR2 sequences are LGHNA and YNFKEQ. CDR3 length: 12 residues. Trimming shortened V by 8 bases and J by 3 bases, and 7 bases separated the two germline ends. The CDR3 DNA reads TGTGCCAGCCGGGTGGCTAATGAAAAACTGTTTTTT. Translated: CASRVANEKLFF.

The rearrangement links TRBV5-4 to TRBJ2-2, with 9 bases lining up with TRBD1. The CDR3 spans 16 residues. The V gene end was trimmed by 4 bases and the J gene end by 3 bases; junction bases not matched to a gene: 7. Germline CDR1 reads SGHNT; CDR2 reads YYREEE (reference sequence). CDR3 sequence reads: CASSGTGGADTGELFF. The CDR3 nucleotides read TGTGCCAGCAGCGGTACAGGGGGCGCGGACACCGGGGAGCTGTTTTTT.

The genes are TRBV27 and TRBJ2-7; D possibly corresponds to TRBD1 (5 bases). This CDR3 is 13 amino acids long. The V end was cut by 2 bases, the J end by 2 bases, with 7 bases between. The germline CDR1 and CDR2 sequences are MNHEY and SMNVEV (reference sequence). CDR3 in DNA: TGTGCCAGCAGTTTACAGGGCCCCTACGAGCAGTACTTC. Translating it yields CASSLQGPYEQYF.

This sequence joins TRBV18 and TRBJ1-2, with a possible D match to TRBD1 (6 bases). The V and J ends lost 1 base and 4 bases respectively, with 22 bases between them. Per the germline V gene, CDR1 is KGHSH and CDR2 is LQKENI. The CDR3 length is 18 residues. The CDR3 DNA reads as TGTGCCAGCTCACCACGGACAGCCCAAGAGACCCGCGTCTATGGCTACACCTTC. This sequence encodes CASSPRTAQETRVYGYTF.

The J gene is TRBJ2-2, the V gene TRBV2; possible D gene TRBD2, 5 bases. The CDR3 covers 14 residues. V was clipped by 6 bases and J by 2 bases, with 10 bases between them. Per germline, CDR1 SNHLY and CDR2 FYNNEI. The CDR3 DNA sequence: TGTGCCAGCAGGAAGGGAGCAAACACCGGGGAGCTGTTTTTT. This sequence encodes CASRKGANTGELFF.

The sample holds one count of this clone. J is TRBJ1-2 and V is TRBV2, with D possibly matching TRBD1 (6 bases). Trimming took off 7 bases at V and 7 bases at J, with 22 bases between the two ends. Per germline, CDR1 SNHLY and CDR2 FYNNEI. The CDR3 spans 15 residues. The CDR3 sequence is CASNTETGAFGGYTF. The CDR3 DNA reads TGTGCCAGCAATACGGAGACAGGCGCCTTTGGTGGCTACACCTTC. Drawing the rest from reference TRBV2 and TRBJ1-2, the complete variable domain is EPEVTQTPSHQVTQMGQEVILRCVPISNHLYFYWYRQILGQKVEFLVSFYNNEISEKSEIFDDQFSVERPDGSNFTLKIRSTKLEDSAMYFCASNTETGAFGGYTFGSGTRLTVV.

J is TRBJ2-7 and V is TRBV18; TRBD2 agrees at 12 bases. V was clipped by 3 bases and J by 3 bases; unmatched bases: 3. Per the germline V gene, CDR1 is KGHSH and CDR2 is LQKENI. The CDR3 is made up of 15 amino acids. The CDR3 DNA reads TGTGCCAGCTCACCGACTAGCGGGGGAGTCTACGAGCAGTACTTC. Its protein product is CASSPTSGGVYEQYF.

This clone is a singleton in its sample. CDR3 residues: CASSLGAINYGYTF. For the CDR3, the DNA is TGTGCCAGCAGCTTAGGGGCTATTAACTATGGCTACACCTTC. The V call is TRBV7-8, the J call TRBJ1-2; D ambiguous. Trimming pared 1 base from V and 1 base from J, leaving 7 bases between. The germline gives CDR1 SGHVS, CDR2 FQNEAQ. CDR3 length: 14 amino acids.

The chain couples TRBV6-5 to TRBJ2-1, with TRBD2 matching over 7 bases. Germline lookup yields CDR1 MNHEY and CDR2 SVGAGI. V was clipped by 1 base and J by 2 bases; unmatched bases: 2. This CDR3 spans 15 amino acids. The CDR3 loop is CASSYLAGPYNEQFF. The CDR3 DNA is TGTGCCAGCAGTTACTTAGCGGGTCCCTACAATGAGCAGTTCTTC.

V is TRBV2 and J is TRBJ2-1, with 8 bases that match TRBD2. The CDR3 loop spans 14 amino acids. V lost 6 bases, J lost 7 bases, and 8 bases stayed unmatched. Germline assignment: CDR1 SNHLY and CDR2 FYNNEI. CDR3 residues: CASRPSGSLNEQFF. The CDR3, as DNA: TGTGCCAGCAGACCCAGCGGGAGTTTAAATGAGCAGTTCTTC.

CDR3 coding DNA: TGTGCCAGCAGCTTAGGGTACGAGGAGCGTTACATGAACACTGAAGCTTTCTTT. Translated, it gives CASSLGYEERYMNTEAFF. This chain links TRBV11-2 with TRBJ1-1; D gene ambiguous. The V gene lost 1 base and the J gene lost 0 bases, with 18 bases spanning the gap. This CDR3 is 18 amino acids long. Germline lookup yields CDR1 SGHAT and CDR2 FQNNGV.

The chain couples TRBV12-5 to TRBJ2-1; 7 nucleotides align to TRBD1. Trimming took 11 bases from V and 4 from J; bases not matched to a gene: 8. The CDR3 contains 13 residues. Per the germline V gene, CDR1 is LGHNT and CDR2 is FRNRAP. In DNA form, the CDR3 reads TGTGCTGGCCGGGACAGCGATTACAATGAGCAGTTCTTC. Protein product: CAGRDSDYNEQFF. Based on the CDR3 plus reference TRBV12-5 and TRBJ2-1, the full variable domain is DARVTQTPRHKVTEMGQEVTMRCQPILGHNTVFWYRQTMMQGLELLAYFRNRAPLDDSGMPKDRFSAEMPDATLATLKIQPSEPRDSAVYFCAGRDSDYNEQFFGPGTRLTVL.

The V gene is TRBV2, the J gene TRBJ1-1; a weak D match, TRBD1 (6 bases). V was trimmed by 6 bases and J by 4 bases, leaving 15 bases between them. Germline loops: CDR1 SNHLY, CDR2 FYNNEI. The CDR3 length is 14 residues. The CDR3 region has the DNA TGTGCCAGCAGCGACCACCAGGGGATCACTGAAGCTTTCTTT. Its protein is CASSDHQGITEAFF.

DNA of the CDR3: TGCGCCAGCAGCCAACGATTGGGCCTAGGACTAGATCCCTTCTACGAGCAGTACTTC. It yields the protein CASSQRLGLGLDPFYEQYF. V usage is TRBV4-3 and J usage is TRBJ2-7; TRBD2 matches at 7 bases. V was pared by 2 bases and J by 3 bases, with 19 bases of the junction left unmatched. The CDR3 contains 19 residues. Germline assignment: CDR1 LGHNA and CDR2 YSLEER.

As concerns this clone: Sequence at one end of the junction differs from germline and may be a read error. This chain links TRBV28 with TRBJ1-5; D is perhaps TRBD1 (5 bases). Germline V lookup: CDR1 MDHEN, CDR2 SYDVKM. The CDR3 loop spans 16 amino acids. The CDR3 sequence is CASRLPEGYSNQPQHF. CDR3 bases: TGTGCCAGCAGACTGCCGGAGGGGTATAGCAATCAGCCTCAGCATTTT.

The rearrangement links TRBV9 to TRBJ2-5; tentative D call: TRBD1 (7 bases). This CDR3 is built from 15 residues. V lost 6 bases and J lost 4, with 19 bases in between. From germline, CDR1 is SGDLS and CDR2 YYNGEE. In nucleotides, the CDR3 is TGTGCCAGCACCACTGGAGGGACAGCCTCAGAGACCCAGTACTTC. It encodes CASTTGGTASETQYF. Supplemented by reference TRBV9 and TRBJ2-5, the full variable domain reads DSGVTQTPKHLITATGQRVTLRCSPRSGDLSVYWYQQSLDQGLQFLIQYYNGEERAKGNILERFSAQQFPDLHSELNLSSLELGDSALYFCASTTGGTASETQYFGPGTRLLVL.

This clone occurred a few times. The chain carries TRBV29-1 and TRBJ1-1; D unclear. The V and J ends lost 4 bases and 1 base respectively, with 10 bases between them. The length of the CDR3 is 13 residues. Germline CDR1 SQVTM, CDR2 ANQGSEA. This CDR3 is CSVAQRQNTEAFF. The CDR3 DNA reads TGCAGCGTTGCCCAACGACAGAACACTGAAGCTTTCTTT.

The chain couples TRBV4-3 to TRBJ1-2, with unresolved D. This CDR3 contains 11 residues. Trimming stripped 3 bases from V and 7 bases from J, with 6 bases between. The V gene's germline CDR1 is LGHNA and CDR2 YSLEER. Here the CDR3 reads CASSHEGGYTF. The CDR3 DNA is TGCGCCAGCAGCCACGAGGGTGGCTACACCTTC.

This clone was found once. The rearrangement joins TRBV27 to TRBJ1-4; D might be TRBD1 (6 bases). The germline gives CDR1 MNHEY, CDR2 SMNVEV (reference sequence). The CDR3 length is 16 residues. V lost 6 bases and J 0 bases, leaving 14 bases between the germline ends. In nucleotides, the CDR3 is TGTGCCAGCAGAACGGACAGAGAATCAACTAATGAAAAACTGTTTTTT. It specifies CASRTDRESTNEKLFF.

The V call is TRBV10-2, the J call TRBJ1-1, with 7 bases fitting TRBD1. CDR1 WSHSY and CDR2 SAAADI come from the germline V gene. The length of the CDR3 is 15 residues. Trimming took 5 bases from V and 0 from J; bases not matched to a gene: 6. The CDR3 DNA follows: TGCGCCAGCAGTCCATACAGGGGACTGAACACTGAAGCTTTCTTT. Translating it yields CASSPYRGLNTEAFF.